The 27 T cell receptor beta chains presented below share a single source sample, sequenced in a study of blood T cell repertoires in COVID-19. TCRdb's copy holds only in-frame clones and misses some; the assay was immunoSEQ multiplex PCR. The sample contains about 260,000 clones, around 93% of which appear only once. The specimen was PBMCs or T cells enriched from blood (not recorded which). Every receptor here comes from a middle-aged man who had been exposed to COVID-19.

A single count supports this clone. The chain links TRBV9 to TRBJ2-1; a weak D match, TRBD2 (6 bases). From germline, CDR1 is SGDLS and CDR2 YYNGEE. Trimming cost V 0 bases and J 8 bases, with 15 bases left between them. The CDR3 spans 15 residues. The chain's CDR3 is CASSVGGAGFDEQFF. Here the CDR3 DNA reads TGTGCCAGCAGCGTAGGTGGCGCGGGATTCGATGAGCAGTTCTTC. Full variable domain (outside the CDR3, taken from reference TRBV9 and TRBJ2-1): DSGVTQTPKHLITATGQRVTLRCSPRSGDLSVYWYQQSLDQGLQFLIQYYNGEERAKGNILERFSAQQFPDLHSELNLSSLELGDSALYFCASSVGGAGFDEQFFGPGTRLTVL.

The V gene is TRBV4-2, the J gene TRBJ1-4; 8 nucleotides match TRBD1. V gave up 1 base and J gave up 7 bases; unmatched junction bases: 5. Germline V gene sequence: CDR1 LGHNA, CDR2 YNFKEQ. The CDR3 totals 15 residues. CDR3 nucleotide sequence: TGTGCCAGCAGCCAAGTCGGACAGGGCGGTGAAAAACTGTTTTTT. It translates to CASSQVGQGGEKLFF.

The chain carries TRBV6-5 and TRBJ1-2; 10 positions agree with TRBD1. Germline CDR1 MNHEY, CDR2 SVGAGI. V was clipped by 9 bases and J by 8 bases; unmatched bases: 9. The CDR3 runs to 13 residues. DNA of the CDR3: TGTGCCAGTCGGGGACAGGGGCTGCGAGGCTACACCTTC. Translating gives CASRGQGLRGYTF.

This clone was seen a single time. The chain has TRBV6-2 or TRBV6-3 and TRBJ1-1, with 8 bases lining up with TRBD1. CDR3 length: 13 residues. V dropped 5 bases and J dropped 6; count of bases not matched to a gene: 5. CDR1 is MNHEY and CDR2 is SVGEGT in the germline V gene. CDR3 sequence reads: CASSPTQGAEAFF. The CDR3 coding sequence is TGTGCCAGCAGTCCAACACAGGGGGCTGAAGCTTTCTTT.

The table lists this clone with a count of one. The identical CDR3 is also encoded by other nucleotide sequences in the sample. The chain joins TRBV12-3 or TRBV12-4 to TRBJ1-2, with D possibly matching TRBD1 (5 bases). Trimming pared 3 bases from V and 2 bases from J, leaving 7 bases between. This CDR3 has 13 residues. The DNA of the CDR3 is TGTGCCAGCAGTTTGGAGGGGAACTATGGCTACACCTTC. This sequence encodes CASSLEGNYGYTF.

In DNA form, the CDR3 reads TGTGCCAGCTCACATCCTACTGACTGGCCCACTGAAGCTTTCTTT. Its protein is CASSHPTDWPTEAFF. The chain carries TRBV18 and TRBJ1-1; D unresolved. The CDR3 totals 15 residues. V shed 4 bases and J shed 4 bases, with 16 bases lying between them. In germline, CDR1 is KGHSH, CDR2 LQKENI.

The rearrangement joins TRBV24-1 to TRBJ1-2; D perhaps matches TRBD1 (6 bases). Germline assignment: CDR1 KGHDR and CDR2 SFDVKD. CDR3 length: 15 amino acids. Trimming stripped 6 bases from V and 2 bases from J, with 15 bases between. The chain's CDR3 is CATSRGSGGNYGYTF. DNA of the CDR3: TGTGCCACCAGTAGAGGATCGGGGGGCAACTATGGCTACACCTTC.

The chain carries TRBV28 and TRBJ1-1, with D possibly TRBD1 on 6 matching bases. Germline V CDR1 and CDR2: MDHEN, SYDVKM. V shed 5 bases and J shed 0 bases, with 10 bases lying between them. The CDR3 is made up of 14 amino acids. The CDR3, as DNA: TGTGCCAGCAGTCGAGGACAGATGAACACTGAAGCTTTCTTT. Translating it yields CASSRGQMNTEAFF.

Only one count was recorded for this clone. The chain has TRBV9 and TRBJ2-1; D might be TRBD2 (6 bases). Trimming stripped 8 bases from V and 5 bases from J, with 8 bases between. The CDR3 has 11 residues. Germline V lookup: CDR1 SGDLS, CDR2 YYNGEE. In DNA, the CDR3 is TGTGCCAGTGGCGGGGACAATGAGCAGTTCTTC. As protein: CASGGDNEQFF.

The chain uses TRBV28 and TRBJ2-3; 8 nucleotides match TRBD2. This CDR3 comprises 16 residues. Germline V gives CDR1 MDHEN, CDR2 SYDVKM. V lost 3 bases and J lost 4; bases outside the gene matches: 9. CDR3 bases: TGTGCCAGCAGTTTTCTGGATAGCGGGATCTCAGATACGCAGTATTTT. Translation gives CASSFLDSGISDTQYF.

The J gene is TRBJ2-7, the V gene TRBV28; D gene uncertain. V was cut by 5 bases and J by 1 base, with 18 bases left in between. The germline V gene encodes CDR1 MDHEN and CDR2 SYDVKM. The CDR3 has 16 residues. The CDR3 DNA sequence: TGTGCCAGCAGTACAGCCCATAGTCCGCCATCCTACGAGCAGTACTTC. Translating it yields CASSTAHSPPSYEQYF.

The rearrangement joins TRBV7-2 to TRBJ1-6; 8 bases are a match to TRBD1. Trimming removed 3 bases from V and 15 bases from J; junction bases left unmatched: 7. Germline V gives CDR1 SGHTA, CDR2 FQGNSA. The CDR3 contains 13 residues. The CDR3 loop reads CASSLGQEKDLHF. The CDR3 bases are TGTGCCAGCAGCTTGGGACAGGAGAAGGACCTCCACTTT.

The J gene is TRBJ2-1, the V gene TRBV11-2, with 12 positions matching TRBD2. The V gene end was trimmed by 2 bases and the J gene end by 9 bases; junction bases not matched to a gene: 8. Germline CDR1 SGHAT, CDR2 FQNNGV. This CDR3 comprises 16 residues. The CDR3 region has the DNA TGTGCCAGCAGCTTACGGACTAGCGGGACCCGTCCTGAGCAGTTCTTC. Translating gives CASSLRTSGTRPEQFF.

The V and J genes are TRBV7-6 and TRBJ1-3; D gene ambiguous. CDR3 size: 14 residues. The V gene's germline CDR1 is SGHVS and CDR2 FNYEAQ. V lost 2 bases and J 3 bases, leaving 8 bases between the germline ends. Written as DNA, the CDR3 is TGTGCCAGCAGCTTATCGGTCGGTGGAAACACCATATATTTT. Protein product: CASSLSVGGNTIYF.

The chain employs TRBV29-1 and TRBJ2-7; 7 bases match TRBD1. V dropped 7 bases and J dropped 2; count of bases not matched to a gene: 14. Germline V CDR1 and CDR2: SQVTM, ANQGSEA. The CDR3 loop spans 15 amino acids. In DNA, the CDR3 is TGCAGCGCCATGAAATCGGGACAGCTACCCTACGAGCAGTACTTC. Translating gives CSAMKSGQLPYEQYF.

This clone came up many times. The gene calls are TRBV5-8 and TRBJ2-7; D unclear. V lost 3 bases and J lost 0, with 10 bases in between. Germline V gene data show CDR1 as SGHTS and CDR2 as YDEGEE. The CDR3 contains 14 residues. CDR3 nucleotides: TGTGCCAGCAGCTCTCTCCTTAGCTCCTACGAGCAGTACTTC. This codes for CASSSLLSSYEQYF.

The chain is built from TRBV11-3 and TRBJ2-7; D might be TRBD1 (6 bases). CDR3 size: 15 residues. Per the germline V gene, CDR1 is SGHNT and CDR2 is YENEEA. Trimming shortened V by 3 bases and J by 0 bases, and 12 bases separated the two germline ends. The CDR3 spells CASSFGQLNSYEQYF. The CDR3 nucleotides are TGTGCCAGCAGCTTCGGACAGTTGAACTCCTACGAGCAGTACTTC.

The rearrangement links TRBV18 to TRBJ2-7, with 7 bases lining up with TRBD1. J lost 0 bases, V lost 4 bases, and 3 bases had no gene match. The length of the CDR3 is 14 residues. Germline CDR1 and CDR2: KGHSH and LQKENI. The CDR3 loop reads CASSLDRSSYEQYF. In DNA form, the CDR3 reads TGTGCCAGCTCACTGGACAGGAGCTCCTACGAGCAGTACTTC.

The chain couples TRBV10-1 to TRBJ2-1; tentative D call: TRBD2 (6 bases). Germline CDR1 is WNHNN and CDR2 is SYGVQD (reference sequence). The V gene lost 3 bases and the J gene lost 4 bases, with 13 bases spanning the gap. The CDR3 extends over 15 amino acids. The CDR3 is CASSDSASVYNEQFF. The CDR3 coding sequence is TGCGCCAGCAGTGATTCGGCTAGCGTATACAATGAGCAGTTCTTC.

The V and J genes are TRBV28 and TRBJ1-6; TRBD1 agrees at 9 bases. CDR1 is MDHEN, CDR2 SYDVKM, per germline. Trimming at V came to 6 bases and at J to 9 bases, leaving 6 bases not matched to a gene. This CDR3 is built from 14 residues. CDR3 in DNA: TGTGCCAGCAGACCGGGACAGGGCTTTTCACCCCTCCACTTT. Translation gives CASRPGQGFSPLHF.

Only a few counts were recorded for this clone. The V gene is TRBV29-1, the J gene TRBJ2-7, with 12 positions matching TRBD2. This CDR3 contains 13 residues. Trimming took 8 bases from V and 2 from J; bases not matched to a gene: 4. Germline V gives CDR1 SQVTM, CDR2 ANQGSEA. The CDR3: CSTSGRTTYEQYF. CDR3 bases: TGCAGCACTAGCGGGAGGACTACCTACGAGCAGTACTTC.

The chain employs TRBV6-5 and TRBJ2-7; 7 nucleotides align to TRBD1. V dropped 5 bases and J dropped 3; count of bases not matched to a gene: 7. The CDR3 extends over 14 amino acids. Germline CDR1 and CDR2: MNHEY and SVGAGI. CDR3 region: CASSNRDSLYEQYF. The CDR3 coding sequence is TGTGCCAGCAGTAACCGGGACAGCCTCTACGAGCAGTACTTC.

The chain employs TRBV4-1 and TRBJ2-4; tentative D call: TRBD1 (5 bases). With 0 bases removed from V and 8 bases from J, the gap between germline ends came to 8 bases. The CDR3 contains 13 residues. Germline CDR1 is MGHRA and CDR2 is YSYEKL. CDR3 protein: CASSQEGADIQYF. CDR3 in DNA: TGCGCCAGCAGCCAAGAAGGGGCTGACATTCAGTACTTC.

The chain carries TRBV4-1 and TRBJ2-2; 8 positions match TRBD2. V was clipped by 4 bases and J by 6 bases; unmatched bases: 1. The germline gives CDR1 MGHRA, CDR2 YSYEKL. The CDR3 is 13 residues long. The CDR3: CASSPSGPGELFF. CDR3 coding DNA: TGCGCCAGCAGCCCTAGCGGGCCCGGGGAGCTGTTTTTT.

This clone was detected only once. The rearrangement uses TRBV6-5 and TRBJ2-3; D possibly corresponds to TRBD1 (5 bases). The CDR3 loop spans 15 amino acids. V was trimmed by 5 bases and J by 6 bases, leaving 18 bases between them. CDR1 is MNHEY, CDR2 SVGAGI, per germline. DNA of the CDR3: TGTGCCAGCAGTCCGGACATGACGGCCGCCGATACGCAGTATTTT. This translates into CASSPDMTAADTQYF.

This sequence joins TRBV15 and TRBJ1-1; 7 bases are a match to TRBD1. This CDR3 is built from 14 residues. V shed 5 bases and J 1 base; nucleotides not matched to a gene: 4. Germline CDR1 LNHNV, CDR2 YYDKDF (reference sequence). The chain's CDR3 is CATSFRQGNTEAFF. The CDR3 DNA reads as TGTGCCACCAGCTTCAGACAGGGGAACACTGAAGCTTTCTTT.

The chain carries TRBV27 and TRBJ1-4, with a tentative D call TRBD1 (5 bases). This CDR3 is 14 amino acids long. Germline CDR1 reads MNHEY; CDR2 reads SMNVEV (reference sequence). The V end lost 5 bases, the J end lost 6 bases, and 13 bases lay between the germline ends. The CDR3, as DNA: TGTGCCAGCAGTAGTCCAGGGATGGATGAAAAACTGTTTTTT. It specifies CASSSPGMDEKLFF.